Described below is a single T cell receptor (beta chain) sequence and its context. Its specificity is not known. The sample belongs to a study of human T cells and chemical hapten exposure. For the study at large: Investigators sensitized 2 cm by 2 cm of upper inner arm skin with 2% DPC. DPC (0.01%) was patch tested on the upper back and read at 6 days.

TCRdb called the RACE reads again in MiXCR, with one record for every CDR3 protein. The sample has more than 150,000 distinct CDR3 sequences; about 14% are singletons. General study findings and limits: Positive correlation was observed between PT1 expanded TCR counts and patch test score.

Time point reported: patch test 1, 2 weeks after DPC sensitization. The treatment denotes: therapeutic diphenylcyclopropenone sensitization with weekly scalp DPC. It was unfractionated whole blood from which total RNA was extracted. The ends were cut back, 3 bases at V and 0 bases at J, with 6 bases in the middle. In germline, CDR1 is SGHNT, CDR2 YYREEE (reference sequence). The CDR3 has 14 residues. Sequencing used whole blood, obtained in connection with sensitization to the hapten diphenylcyclopropenone (DPC). This receptor was obtained from a woman younger than 45 with alopecia areata. Some clones in this sample may be carry-over from other donors' samples. V usage is TRBV5-4 and J usage is TRBJ2-2; D not certain. This CDR3 reads CASSSGSNTGELFF. CDR3 nucleotides: TGTGCCAGCAGCTCAGGTTCGAACACCGGGGAGCTGTTTTTT.